Listed below are T cell receptor beta chains from one sample, sequenced in a study of cytomegalovirus exposure and HLA in healthy donors. Libraries were prepared by immunoSEQ multiplex PCR; TCRdb keeps only in-frame clonotypes and omits some of them. The repertoire consists of some 150,000 clones, with over 75% occurring once and the leading ten covering 2.9%. The sequenced sample was PBMCs. Source of these receptors: a woman aged 25 to 39 in good health and CMV-seronegative. The CDR3 runs from the conserved cysteine through the conserved F or W. D genes are given only for firm matches. Rows give clone size only sometimes, using once, few, many, or a class for an expanded clone.

D,J,size,V,CDR3,DNA
NA,TRBJ1-1,NA,TRBV5-4,CASSFGQSSAEAFF,TGTGCCAGCAGCTTCGGACAGAGCAGTGCTGAAGCTTTCTTT
TRBD1,TRBJ2-7,NA,TRBV28,CASSTPGQAPEEYF,TGTGCCAGCAGTACACCGGGACAGGCGCCGGAAGAGTACTTC
NA,TRBJ2-1,few,TRBV4-3,CASSQDRRDYNEQFF,TGCGCCAGCAGCCAAGATCGGAGGGATTACAATGAGCAGTTCTTC
NA,TRBJ1-1,few,TRBV19,CASTYGAGNTEAFF,TGTGCCAGTACCTATGGTGCAGGGAACACTGAAGCTTTCTTT
NA,TRBJ1-5,NA,TRBV30,CAWSVLGSLQPQHF,TGTGCCTGGAGTGTACTAGGGTCGCTTCAGCCCCAGCATTTT
NA,TRBJ2-7,NA,TRBV30,CAWSVLRTATEQYF,TGTGCCTGGAGTGTACTCAGGACAGCCACCGAGCAGTACTTC
TRBD1,TRBJ2-5,NA,TRBV30,CAWSFLKSGGQETQYF,TGTGCCTGGAGTTTCTTAAAGTCAGGGGGACAAGAGACCCAGTACTTC
NA,TRBJ2-6,few,TRBV5-1,CASSLGRPGANVLTF,TGCGCCAGCAGCCTGGGGAGGCCTGGGGCCAACGTCCTGACTTTC
NA,TRBJ2-7,NA,TRBV6-1,CASSEGGGGGGFYEQYF,TGTGCCAGCAGTGAAGGGGGTGGTGGAGGTGGTTTCTACGAGCAGTACTTC
TRBD2,TRBJ2-7,NA,TRBV28,CASRSGLAGGDEQYF,TGTGCCAGCAGGTCGGGACTAGCGGGAGGCGACGAGCAGTACTTC
NA,TRBJ2-1,NA,TRBV5-1,CASTPGTFPRNEQFF,TGCGCCAGCACCCCCGGGACATTCCCGCGGAATGAGCAGTTCTTC
NA,TRBJ1-6,NA,TRBV6-5,CASRGPQSYNSPLHF,TGTGCCAGCAGGGGCCCCCAGTCCTATAATTCACCCCTCCACTTT
TRBD1,TRBJ2-7,NA,TRBV30,CAWSTTGASRYEQYF,TGTGCCTGGAGTACGACAGGGGCCTCTCGCTACGAGCAGTACTTC
NA,TRBJ1-1,few,TRBV5-5,CASSLPGAQGTEAFF,TGTGCCAGCAGCTTGCCAGGGGCTCAGGGGACTGAAGCTTTCTTT
NA,TRBJ2-7,NA,TRBV7-2,CASRPTGSSYEQYF,TGTGCCAGCAGACCTACAGGGAGCTCCTACGAGCAGTACTTC
TRBD1,TRBJ2-7,NA,TRBV6-1,CASRAGTGGEQYF,TGTGCCAGCAGGGCAGGGACAGGGGGCGAGCAGTACTTC
TRBD2,TRBJ2-3,NA,TRBV6-1,CASQAGVTDTQYF,TGTGCCAGCCAAGCGGGGGTTACAGATACGCAGTATTTT
NA,TRBJ2-3,NA,TRBV18,CASSPGRQHTDTQYF,TGTGCCAGCTCACCAGGTCGACAGCACACAGATACGCAGTATTTT
NA,TRBJ1-2,NA,TRBV13,CASSLGRFAGYGYTF,TGTGCCAGCAGCTTAGGAAGGTTTGCGGGCTATGGCTACACCTTC
TRBD1,TRBJ1-1,NA,TRBV30,CAWSGTGGTEAFF,TGTGCCTGGAGTGGGACAGGGGGCACTGAAGCTTTCTTT
TRBD2,TRBJ2-7,NA,TRBV6-6,CASSGLAGVEQYF,TGTGCCAGCAGTGGACTAGCGGGAGTCGAGCAGTACTTC
NA,TRBJ1-6,NA,TRBV5-1,CASSFSGNSPLHF,TGCGCCAGCAGCTTTTCCGGGAATTCACCCCTCCACTTT
NA,TRBJ2-2,NA,TRBV5-1,CASSSPLGAGNTGELFF,TGCGCCAGCAGCTCCCCATTAGGCGCGGGGAACACCGGGGAGCTGTTTTTT
NA,TRBJ2-5,NA,TRBV10-1,CASSETRGSVETQYF,TGCGCCAGCAGTGAAACCAGGGGTTCGGTTGAGACCCAGTACTTC
TRBD2,TRBJ2-5,NA,TRBV7-8,CASSLGLAGGPGETQYF,TGTGCCAGCAGCTTAGGGTTAGCGGGAGGGCCGGGAGAGACCCAGTACTTC
TRBD1,TRBJ1-4,NA,TRBV19,CASTGQEVQDEKLFF,TGTGCCAGTACCGGACAGGAGGTACAGGATGAAAAACTGTTTTTT
TRBD2,TRBJ2-1,few,TRBV11-2,CASSLSGRAFLFDEQFF,TGTGCCAGCAGCCTCAGCGGGAGGGCCTTTTTATTCGATGAGCAGTTCTTC
NA,TRBJ2-1,NA,TRBV16,CASSQSWRAGNEQFF,TGTGCCAGCAGCCAATCGTGGAGGGCGGGCAATGAGCAGTTCTTC
NA,TRBJ2-3,once,TRBV7-9,CASSPPNWDTQYF,TGTGCCAGCAGCCCGCCAAACTGGGATACGCAGTATTTT
NA,TRBJ1-1,NA,TRBV4-1,CASSQVGLGGREAFF,TGCGCCAGCAGCCAAGTGGGGCTGGGGGGAAGGGAAGCTTTCTTT
NA,TRBJ1-1,NA,TRBV2,CASSELRGSNTEAFF,TGTGCCAGCAGTGAATTACGGGGGTCGAACACTGAAGCTTTCTTT
NA,TRBJ1-2,NA,TRBV6-5,CASSYFHGEGQSYTF,TGTGCCAGCAGTTACTTCCACGGTGAGGGTCAAAGCTACACCTTC
NA,TRBJ2-5,few,TRBV20-1,CSALVQETQYF,TGCAGTGCTCTAGTCCAAGAGACCCAGTACTTC
NA,TRBJ2-1,NA,TRBV9,CASSVGLSYNEQFF,TGTGCCAGCAGCGTAGGGCTTTCCTACAATGAGCAGTTCTTC
NA,TRBJ1-1,few,TRBV7-9,CASSLSQSMNTEAFF,TGTGCCAGCAGCTTAAGCCAATCCATGAACACTGAAGCTTTCTTT
TRBD1,TRBJ2-5,NA,TRBV5-1,CASSFATGGETQYF,TGCGCCAGCAGCTTCGCGACAGGGGGGGAGACCCAGTACTTC
NA,TRBJ1-1,NA,TRBV19,CASSMTGFDTEAFF,TGTGCCAGTAGTATGACCGGGTTTGACACTGAAGCTTTCTTT
TRBD1,TRBJ1-3,NA,TRBV6-1,CASTRGGFAGNTIYF,TGTGCCAGCACCCGAGGGGGCTTCGCTGGAAACACCATATATTTT
NA,TRBJ1-2,NA,TRBV7-3,CASSLNGGGYTF,TGTGCCAGCAGCTTAAATGGGGGGGGCTACACCTTC
TRBD2,TRBJ2-1,NA,TRBV5-8,CASSPGLAGSHNEQFF,TGTGCCAGCAGCCCAGGACTAGCGGGGTCCCACAATGAGCAGTTCTTC
TRBD1,TRBJ1-1,NA,TRBV4-3,CASSQATTGGTEAFF,TGCGCCAGCAGCCAGGCAACCACAGGGGGGACTGAAGCTTTCTTT
TRBD2,TRBJ2-7,NA,TRBV7-9,CSSSSASGTSYEQYF,TGTTCCAGCAGCTCAGCTAGCGGCACCTCCTACGAGCAGTACTTC
NA,TRBJ2-7,NA,TRBV7-2,CASSPDRYSYEQYF,TGTGCCAGCAGCCCCGACAGATACTCCTACGAGCAGTACTTC
TRBD1,TRBJ1-4,NA,TRBV2,CASSEGYSGTVNEKLFF,TGTGCCAGCAGTGAGGGATATTCCGGGACAGTTAATGAAAAACTGTTTTTT
NA,TRBJ1-2,NA,TRBV6-1,CASRAAGDSSGYTF,TGTGCCAGCAGGGCTGCGGGCGACTCGAGTGGCTACACCTTC
NA,TRBJ1-1,once,TRBV7-2,CASSFMGSGNTEAFF,TGTGCCAGCAGCTTTATGGGCAGCGGGAACACTGAAGCTTTCTTT
NA,TRBJ2-5,NA,TRBV11-2,CASSLGWWGLETQYF,TGTGCCAGCAGCTTAGGATGGTGGGGACTGGAGACCCAGTACTTC
NA,TRBJ1-5,NA,TRBV27,CASSLERGFQPQHF,TGTGCCAGCAGTTTAGAGCGGGGGTTTCAGCCCCAGCATTTT
TRBD1,TRBJ1-2,NA,TRBV29-1,CSGSTGPNYGYTF,TGCAGCGGGTCGACAGGGCCTAACTATGGCTACACCTTC
TRBD2,TRBJ2-3,NA,TRBV7-3,CASSLRGLAESTDTQYF,TGTGCCAGCAGCTTAAGAGGACTAGCGGAGAGCACAGATACGCAGTATTTT
NA,TRBJ1-5,few,TRBV6-1,CASSEVPGWGNQPQHF,TGTGCCAGCAGTGAAGTACCGGGATGGGGCAATCAGCCCCAGCATTTT
TRBD1,TRBJ2-2,NA,TRBV5-1,CASSPGQGTNTGELFF,TGCGCCAGCAGCCCTGGACAGGGGACGAACACCGGGGAGCTGTTTTTT
TRBD1,TRBJ2-7,few,TRBV6-5,CASSPDRDRSYEQYF,TGTGCCAGCAGCCCGGACAGGGATCGGTCCTACGAGCAGTACTTC
TRBD1,TRBJ1-3,NA,TRBV7-2,CASSLSGGTGNTIYF,TGTGCCAGCAGCTTATCAGGGGGAACTGGAAACACCATATATTTT
TRBD1,TRBJ2-7,NA,TRBV7-3,CASSLTGQGYEQYF,TGTGCCAGCAGCTTGACAGGGCAAGGCTACGAGCAGTACTTC
TRBD2,TRBJ2-1,NA,TRBV2,CASRARLASSNNEQFF,TGTGCCAGCAGAGCCCGACTAGCCTCCTCGAACAATGAGCAGTTCTTC
TRBD1,TRBJ2-1,NA,TRBV7-8,CASSLQPGGASQFF,TGTGCCAGCAGCTTACAGCCAGGGGGTGCGTCGCAGTTCTTC